One sample yielded the 23 T cell receptor beta chains listed below, sequenced in a study of T cells in Graves' hyperthyroidism and ophthalmopathy. RNA transcripts yielded amplified TCR beta CDR3 regions. When the TCR CDR3 underwent first-round RT-PCR, the HTBI primer set was used. TCRdb fed the multiplex PCR reads into MiXCR, producing one record per CDR3 protein. The sample includes some 720,000 distinct CDR3 sequences, 16% seen only once; the top ten take around 7.7%. The specimen sequenced was blood. The receptors were gathered from a man aged 18 to 30 with Graves' hyperthyroidism.

This clonotype appeared a few times. CDR3 protein: CASSDDTGPGELFF. In DNA, the CDR3 is TGTGCCAGCAGTGACGACACAGGGCCCGGGGAGCTGTTTTTT. This chain joins TRBV2 and TRBJ2-2, with a weak D call TRBD1 (6 bases). From germline, CDR1 is SNHLY and CDR2 FYNNEI. V shed 3 bases and J shed 6 bases, with 11 bases lying between them. The CDR3 consists of 14 residues.

Ten or more counts support this clonotype. The chain joins TRBV27 to TRBJ2-3; the D is unclear. The V end was cut by 3 bases, the J end by 3 bases, with 10 bases between. Germline assignment: CDR1 MNHEY and CDR2 SMNVEV (reference sequence). The CDR3 length is 14 residues. In DNA, the CDR3 is TGTGCCAGCAGTTTCAAGTGGGGTACAGATACGCAGTATTTT. Protein: CASSFKWGTDTQYF.

The V gene is TRBV4-1, the J gene TRBJ2-7, with TRBD1 matching 8 bases. Unmatched junction bases numbered 6, after V lost 1 base and J lost 4 bases. The CDR3 spans 15 residues. The germline V gene encodes CDR1 MGHRA and CDR2 YSYEKL. CDR3 bases: TGCGCCAGCAGCCAAGGACAGGGGAATTGGTACGAGCAGTACTTC. This sequence encodes CASSQGQGNWYEQYF.

This clonotype was observed a handful of times. This sequence joins TRBV3-1 and TRBJ2-5; D is undetermined. There are 13 residues in the CDR3. Germline loops: CDR1 LGHDT, CDR2 YNNKEL (reference sequence). The V end was cut by 5 bases, the J end by 5 bases, with 12 bases between. For the CDR3, the DNA is TGTGCCAGCAGCTCCCTTCAAAGGGAGACCCAGTACTTC. Residues: CASSSLQRETQYF.

The chain has TRBV12-3 or TRBV12-4 and TRBJ2-1, with 9 bases identical to TRBD1. The CDR3 totals 14 residues. The J segment lost 10 bases and the V segment lost 3 bases, leaving 7 bases of the junction unmatched. The CDR3 nucleotides read TGTGCCAGCAGTTTCGGGACAGGGCCAGGGGAGCAGTTCTTC. The encoded protein is CASSFGTGPGEQFF.

This clonotype was counted between two and nine times. The rearrangement joins TRBV24-1 to TRBJ2-5; D unresolved. V dropped 4 bases and J dropped 1 base, with 6 bases sitting between them. CDR1 is KGHDR and CDR2 is SFDVKD in the germline V gene. The CDR3 runs to 13 residues. The CDR3 protein is CATSDPSQETQYF. CDR3 in DNA: TGTGCCACCAGTGACCCGAGCCAAGAGACCCAGTACTTC.

Comments on this clonotype: This sequence may be a read error, since a much larger clone differs from it by one base. The gene calls are TRBV28 and TRBJ2-6; D remains ambiguous. The CDR3 is made up of 15 amino acids. Trimming removed 4 bases from V and 2 bases from J, with 9 bases in between. Germline V gives CDR1 MDHEN, CDR2 SYDVKM. This CDR3 is CASSSLTAGANVLTF. The CDR3 bases are TGTGCCAGCAGTTCTCTAACAGCTGGGGCCAACGTCCTGACTTTC.

At least ten counts were recorded for this clonotype. The chain recombines TRBV20-1 with TRBJ1-1; tentative D call: TRBD1 (5 bases). Germline V gives CDR1 DFQATT, CDR2 SNEGSKA (reference sequence). This CDR3 has 15 amino acids. Trimming removed 3 bases at V and 7 bases at J, with 21 bases between. The CDR3, as DNA: TGCAGTGCTAGCGCCCAGACAGTAGACTACGGTGAAGCTTTCTTT. Translation gives CSASAQTVDYGEAFF.

The chain employs TRBV29-1 and TRBJ2-7, with TRBD1 as a possible D gene (6 bases). The CDR3 contains 13 residues. CDR1 and CDR2 from the germline V gene are SQVTM and ANQGSEA. Trimming cost V 7 bases and J 4 bases, with 17 bases left between them. For the CDR3, the DNA is TGCAGCGCTAAAGACAGGTATGGGTACGAGCAGTACTTC. This translates into CSAKDRYGYEQYF.

This clonotype was observed many times. The chain combines TRBV7-9 with TRBJ2-7; no reliable D call. This CDR3 region has 14 residues. V lost 1 base to trimming and J lost 4 bases, with 11 bases between them. Per germline, CDR1 SEHNR and CDR2 FQNEAQ (reference sequence). CDR3 bases: TGTGCCAGCAGCTTAGTTCCAGGTGGATACGAGCAGTACTTC. This gives the protein CASSLVPGGYEQYF. Supplemented by reference TRBV7-9 and TRBJ2-7, the full variable domain reads DTGVSQNPRHKITKRGQNVTFRCDPISEHNRLYWYRQTLGQGPEFLTYFQNEAQLEKSRLLSDRFSAERPKGSFSTLEIQRTEQGDSAMYLCASSLVPGGYEQYFGPGTRLTVT.

This clonotype was seen ten or more times. This rearrangement joins TRBV12-3 or TRBV12-4 to TRBJ2-1; the match to TRBD2 covers 9 bases. V gave up 3 bases and J gave up 9 bases; unmatched junction bases: 9. CDR3 size: 15 residues. CDR3 sequence: CASSLALAGTGEQFF. Here the CDR3 DNA reads TGTGCCAGCAGTTTGGCCCTAGCGGGAACAGGTGAGCAGTTCTTC.

The V call is TRBV20-1, the J call TRBJ2-1; D unresolved. CDR3 length: 14 amino acids. The V gene's germline CDR1 is DFQATT and CDR2 SNEGSKA (reference sequence). V shed 0 bases and J shed 10 bases, with 16 bases lying between them. CDR3 sequence reads: CSARDFGRNGEQFF. The CDR3 DNA reads TGCAGTGCTAGAGATTTCGGTCGGAATGGCGAGCAGTTCTTC.

This clonotype occurred many times. The chain couples TRBV20-1 to TRBJ2-7; either TRBD1 or TRBD2 may fit D (5 bases each). This CDR3 has 15 amino acids. V was pared by 0 bases and J by 0 bases, with 12 bases between. In germline, CDR1 is DFQATT, CDR2 SNEGSKA (reference sequence). The DNA of the CDR3 is TGCAGTGCTAGAGATCCGGGGCTGAGCTCCTACGAGCAGTACTTC. This codes for CSARDPGLSSYEQYF.

The chain has TRBV3-1 and TRBJ2-5; possible D gene TRBD2, 6 bases. The CDR3 loop spans 15 amino acids. V was cut by 5 bases and J by 5 bases, with 18 bases left in between. Germline CDR1 is LGHDT and CDR2 is YNNKEL (reference sequence). The CDR3 nucleotides are TGTGCCAGCAGCTATCGACTAGGTGGACGGGAGACCCAGTACTTC. It specifies CASSYRLGGRETQYF.

The chain combines TRBV11-2 with TRBJ2-1; maybe TRBD2 (7 bases). This CDR3 contains 13 residues. Trimming shortened V by 5 bases and J by 10 bases, and 15 bases separated the two germline ends. Germline loops: CDR1 SGHAT, CDR2 FQNNGV. DNA for the CDR3: TGTGCCAGCAGCCCCCGGGGGGCGGGCGAGCAGTTCTTC. This sequence encodes CASSPRGAGEQFF.

The J gene is TRBJ2-5, the V gene TRBV11-3; 7 bases line up with TRBD2. Germline V gene lookup returns CDR1 SGHNT and CDR2 YENEEA. This CDR3 spans 14 amino acids. V lost 1 base and J lost 11; bases outside the gene matches: 10. CDR3: CASSLGLASRLQYF. The CDR3 DNA is TGTGCCAGCAGCTTAGGACTAGCTTCGAGACTTCAGTACTTC.

This clonotype was seen ten or more times. V usage is TRBV20-1 and J usage is TRBJ2-3, with D possibly matching TRBD2 (5 bases). The germline V gene encodes CDR1 DFQATT and CDR2 SNEGSKA (reference sequence). CDR3 length equals 15 residues. The V end lost 6 bases, the J end lost 7 bases, and 23 bases lay between the germline ends. For the CDR3, the DNA is TGCAGTGCCGTCGCGGGCGGATCTTCTAAAAATACGCAGTATTTT. The encoded protein is CSAVAGGSSKNTQYF.

This clonotype was recorded at least ten times. This chain joins TRBV30 and TRBJ2-1, with TRBD2 matching 9 bases. J gave up 7 bases and V 3 bases, and 7 bases lay outside the gene matches. The CDR3 length is 14 residues. Germline V lookup: CDR1 GTSNPN, CDR2 SVGIG (reference sequence). The chain's CDR3 is CAWRGLAGINEQFF. CDR3 in DNA: TGTGCCTGGAGGGGCCTAGCGGGAATAAATGAGCAGTTCTTC. The variable domain in full, completed from reference TRBV30 and TRBJ2-1, reads SQTIHQWPATLVQPVGSPLSLECTVEGTSNPNLYWYRQAAGRGLQLLFYSVGIGQISSEVPQNLSASRPQDRQFILSSKKLLLSDSGFYLCAWRGLAGINEQFFGPGTRLTVL.

This clonotype was observed at least ten times. This rearrangement joins TRBV28 to TRBJ1-5, with D perhaps matching TRBD1 (5 bases). The CDR3 is 13 amino acids. The germline V gene has CDR1 MDHEN and CDR2 SYDVKM. Trimming took 10 bases from V and 5 from J, leaving 15 bases between them. The CDR3 spells CATGAGLDQPQHF. The CDR3 DNA is TGTGCCACCGGGGCGGGGTTGGATCAGCCCCAGCATTTT.

V gene TRBV15 combines with J gene TRBJ1-2; no definite D call. This CDR3 has 14 residues. V gave up 0 bases and J gave up 1 base, with 6 bases separating them. Germline V gene data show CDR1 as LNHNV and CDR2 as YYDKDF (reference sequence). The DNA for the CDR3 is TGTGCCACCAGCAGAGACGGGATTAACTATGGCTACACCTTC. This gives the protein CATSRDGINYGYTF.

The rearrangement uses TRBV2 and TRBJ2-1; D uncertain. Per the germline V gene, CDR1 is SNHLY and CDR2 is FYNNEI. V was trimmed by 4 bases and J by 13 bases, leaving 8 bases between them. The CDR3 has 10 amino acids. The CDR3 coding sequence is TGTGCCAGCAGTGGGGCTCTTCAGTTCTTC. Translated, it gives CASSGALQFF.

This clonotype was counted ten times or more. The chain has TRBV5-1 and TRBJ2-1, with 7 bases matching TRBD2. V lost 4 bases to trimming and J lost 8 bases; unmatched junction nucleotides: 15. CDR1 and CDR2 (germline): SGHRS, YFSETQ. CDR3 length: 16 residues. Written as DNA, the CDR3 is TGCGCCAGCAGCCCACGGGTGGCGGGAGAGGGCGATGAGCAGTTCTTC. Protein: CASSPRVAGEGDEQFF.

V usage is TRBV5-1 and J usage is TRBJ1-1; 8 bases align to TRBD1. The trim removed 4 bases at V and 6 bases at J, leaving 11 bases unmatched. The germline V gene has CDR1 SGHRS and CDR2 YFSETQ. This CDR3 region has 15 residues. In DNA, the CDR3 is TGCGCCAGCAGCACCAATCTGCAGGGGGCTGCTGAAGCTTTCTTT. It encodes CASSTNLQGAAEAFF. Based on the CDR3 plus reference TRBV5-1 and TRBJ1-1, the full variable domain is KAGVTQTPRYLIKTRGQQVTLSCSPISGHRSVSWYQQTPGQGLQFLFEYFSETQRNKGNFPGRFSGRQFSNSRSEMNVSTLELGDSALYLCASSTNLQGAAEAFFGQGTRLTVV.